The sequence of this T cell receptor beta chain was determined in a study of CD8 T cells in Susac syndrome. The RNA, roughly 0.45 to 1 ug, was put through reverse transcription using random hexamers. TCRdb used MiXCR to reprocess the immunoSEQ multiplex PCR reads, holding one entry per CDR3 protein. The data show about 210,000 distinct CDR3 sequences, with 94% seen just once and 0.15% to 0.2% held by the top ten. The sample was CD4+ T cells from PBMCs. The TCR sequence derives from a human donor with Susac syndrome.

In DNA form, the CDR3 reads TGTGCCAGCACTGGACTAGCGGGGGGCCAAGAGACCCAGTACTTC. The encoded protein is CASTGLAGGQETQYF. The rearrangement joins TRBV6-2 or TRBV6-3 to TRBJ2-5, with 14 bases lining up with TRBD2. V lost 7 bases and J lost 1; bases outside the gene matches: 2. The CDR3 length is 15 residues. CDR1 is MNHEY, CDR2 SVGEGT, per germline.